This passage covers 3 T cell receptor beta chains from one sample sequenced in a study of blood T cell repertoires in COVID-19. TCRdb keeps only in-frame clones here, not all; method: immunoSEQ multiplex PCR. The sample lists some 220,000 clones; approximately 85% were seen once. Material for sequencing was peripheral blood. The receptors shown here come from a woman between 65 and 79 years old with COVID-19, enrolled during active disease.

CDR3 loop: CASSLVSSYANEKLFF. The CDR3 DNA follows: TGCGCCAGCAGCTTGGTATCGAGTTACGCTAATGAAAAACTGTTTTTT. The chain is built from TRBV5-1 and TRBJ1-4; D is unclear. Trimming removed 0 bases from V and 3 bases from J, with 12 bases in between. CDR3 length: 16 residues. Looked up from germline, CDR1 is SGHRS and CDR2 is YFSETQ. The variable domain in full, with the rest retrieved from reference TRBV5-1 and TRBJ1-4, is KAGVTQTPRYLIKTRGQQVTLSCSPISGHRSVSWYQQTPGQGLQFLFEYFSETQRNKGNFPGRFSGRQFSNSRSEMNVSTLELGDSALYLCASSLVSSYANEKLFFGSGTQLSVL.

The V and J genes are TRBV5-6 and TRBJ2-1; D is possibly TRBD2 (6 bases). V dropped 0 bases and J dropped 3 bases, with 13 bases sitting between them. In germline, CDR1 is SGHDT, CDR2 YYEEEE. The CDR3 runs to 16 residues. This chain's CDR3 is CASSLALRLVYNEQFF. For the CDR3, the DNA is TGTGCCAGCAGCTTGGCTCTTCGACTAGTCTACAATGAGCAGTTCTTC.

This chain uses TRBV5-1 with TRBJ1-2, with D unresolved. The V and J ends lost 4 bases and 4 bases respectively, with 14 bases between them. There are 14 residues in the CDR3. Per germline, CDR1 SGHRS and CDR2 YFSETQ. The CDR3 DNA is TGCGCCAGCAGCCTTAACAGTAACGGCTATGGCTACACCTTC. Translation: CASSLNSNGYGYTF.